The next 21 T cell receptor beta chains were all read from a single sample in a study of blood T cell repertoires in COVID-19 (dated by TCRdb to between 2020 and 2021). Libraries were prepared through the immunoSEQ multiplex PCR assay. TCRdb limited this immuneACCESS table to in-frame rearrangements with V and J called. A share of clones is missing; checked studies link under half to unresolved V genes, and the rest is unexplained. The sample yields some 170,000 clones; 65% to 90% were counted once. The ten biggest clones cover about 16% of the sample. Material: PBMCs or T cells enriched from blood (not recorded which). The receptor source for this set is a man over 45 who had recovered from COVID-19.

This rearrangement joins TRBV6-5 to TRBJ2-6, with a tentative D call TRBD2 (6 bases). Between the trimmed V and J ends, which lost 2 bases and 4 bases, there was a span of 9 bases. Germline V gene lookup returns CDR1 MNHEY and CDR2 SVGAGI. This CDR3 comprises 15 residues. Here the CDR3 DNA reads TGTGCCAGCAGTTACGGGGGGACCGGGGCCAACGTCCTGACTTTC. This translates into CASSYGGTGANVLTF.

The gene calls are TRBV2 and TRBJ2-2, with TRBD1 matching 7 bases. The V segment lost 6 bases and the J segment 4 bases; nucleotides outside the gene matches: 8. The CDR3 contains 15 residues. Per germline, CDR1 SNHLY and CDR2 FYNNEI. The CDR3, as DNA: TGTGCCAGCAGAGCCCGGACAGGCATCACCGGGGAGCTGTTTTTT. It is translated as CASRARTGITGELFF.

This chain connects TRBV12-3 or TRBV12-4 to TRBJ2-7, with D possibly TRBD1 on 6 matching bases. This CDR3 has 13 residues. V was pared by 5 bases and J by 3 bases, with 11 bases between. Here the CDR3 DNA reads TGTGCCAGCAGTCGGGACACAATCTACGAGCAGTACTTC. As protein: CASSRDTIYEQYF.

This chain links TRBV4-2 with TRBJ2-7; 9 nucleotides agree with TRBD1. Per germline, CDR1 LGHNA and CDR2 YNFKEQ. There are 15 residues in the CDR3. After removal of 0 bases from V and 2 bases from J, the junction contained 2 bases not matched to a gene. This CDR3 is CASSQDRTGAYEQYF. Here the CDR3 DNA reads TGTGCCAGCAGCCAAGATCGGACAGGGGCCTACGAGCAGTACTTC.

The chain combines TRBV12-2 with TRBJ1-5; the table assigns TRBD1, which was not confirmed against the DNA. TRBV12-2 is flagged as a pseudogene. This CDR3 contains 17 residues. CDR3 residues: CASRLGTDTGGEQPQHF. The CDR3 DNA follows: TGTGCAAGTCGCTTAGGGACCGATACAGGGGGCGAACAGCCCCAGCATTTT.

This rearrangement joins TRBV19 to TRBJ1-5; perhaps TRBD1 as D (6 bases). The germline V gene encodes CDR1 LNHDA and CDR2 SQIVND (reference sequence). This CDR3 is built from 18 residues. Trimming cost V 3 bases and J 4 bases, with 22 bases left between them. CDR3 in amino acids: CASSITAPGGPMNQPQHF. The CDR3 nucleotides read TGTGCCAGTAGTATTACGGCTCCCGGGGGGCCAATGAATCAGCCCCAGCATTTT. The complete variable domain, with remaining parts taken from reference TRBV19 and TRBJ1-5, reads DGGITQSPKYLFRKEGQNVTLSCEQNLNHDAMYWYRQDPGQGLRLIYYSQIVNDFQKGDIAEGYSVSREKKESFPLTVTSAQKNPTAFYLCASSITAPGGPMNQPQHFGDGTRLSIL.

The J gene is TRBJ2-7, the V gene TRBV30; 8 bases fit TRBD1. This CDR3 is built from 11 residues. Germline CDR1 reads GTSNPN; CDR2 reads SVGIG (reference sequence). V shed 5 bases and J 7 bases; nucleotides not matched to a gene: 4. This CDR3 is CAWDRGREQYF. The CDR3 bases are TGTGCCTGGGACAGGGGCCGGGAGCAGTACTTC.

Concerning this clone: At one boundary the junction diverges from the germline segment, which might be a read error. The chain links TRBV18 to TRBJ2-5; D uncertain. The CDR3 length is 13 residues. Germline values: CDR1 KGHSH, CDR2 LQKENI. CDR3 in DNA: TGTGCCAGCTCACCAGGCTCTGAAGAGGCCCAGTACTTC. Translating gives CASSPGSEEAQYF.

The J gene is TRBJ1-6, the V gene TRBV5-1, with a possible D match to TRBD1 (6 bases). Germline values: CDR1 SGHRS, CDR2 YFSETQ. This CDR3 is built from 15 residues. V dropped 1 base and J dropped 8 bases, with 13 bases sitting between them. CDR3 residues: CASSLRQGSDSPLHF. CDR3 sequence (DNA): TGCGCCAGCAGCTTGAGGCAGGGGAGCGATTCACCCCTCCACTTT.

CDR3 sequence reads: CASSLAGTSGYQETQYF. The CDR3 bases are TGCGCCAGCAGCCTAGCCGGGACTAGCGGCTACCAAGAGACCCAGTACTTC. The chain couples TRBV5-1 to TRBJ2-5; TRBD2 agrees at 11 bases. Looked up from germline, CDR1 is SGHRS and CDR2 is YFSETQ. This CDR3 region has 17 residues. V lost 4 bases, J lost 0 bases, and 8 bases stayed unmatched.

This chain uses TRBV9 with TRBJ2-2; TRBD2 aligns across 7 bases. The CDR3 covers 16 residues. Germline V CDR1 and CDR2: SGDLS, YYNGEE. The V gene end was trimmed by 0 bases and the J gene end by 6 bases; junction bases not matched to a gene: 8. CDR3 in amino acids: CASSVVSGLFSGELFF. In DNA form, the CDR3 reads TGTGCCAGCAGCGTAGTGTCGGGACTATTTTCCGGGGAGCTGTTTTTT.

This clone was counted a single time. The gene calls are TRBV15 and TRBJ2-7, with D perhaps matching TRBD2 (5 bases). CDR1 LNHNV and CDR2 YYDKDF come from the germline V gene (reference sequence). The V and J ends lost 0 bases and 7 bases respectively, with 10 bases between them. The CDR3 is made up of 13 amino acids. The CDR3, as DNA: TGTGCCACCAGCAGAGATTTCCCGGGAGAGCAGTACTTC. Translating it yields CATSRDFPGEQYF.

This clone came up a few times. This rearrangement joins TRBV24-1 to TRBJ2-7; the match to TRBD1 covers 7 bases. CDR3 length: 15 residues. V lost 4 bases and J lost 4; bases outside the gene matches: 9. Germline V gene data show CDR1 as KGHDR and CDR2 as SFDVKD. The CDR3 DNA follows: TGTGCCACCAGTGACTCGCGACAGGGTGTTTACGAGCAGTACTTC. Protein: CATSDSRQGVYEQYF.

The chain couples TRBV3-1 (or the pseudogene TRBV3-2) to TRBJ1-2; D is ambiguous. V lost 3 bases and J 7 bases, leaving 12 bases between the germline ends. CDR1 and CDR2 (germline): LGHDT, YNNKEL (reference sequence). The CDR3 extends over 13 amino acids. The CDR3 DNA reads TGTGCCAGCAGCCAGGCAGGTCCCTCTGGCTACACCTTC. It translates to CASSQAGPSGYTF.

The chain joins TRBV5-1 to TRBJ1-3; D is undetermined. The germline V and J ends were trimmed by 4 bases and 0 bases, with 11 bases remaining between them. Germline V gene sequence: CDR1 SGHRS, CDR2 YFSETQ. The CDR3 length is 15 residues. The CDR3 loop reads CASSRTANSGNTIYF. The CDR3 DNA sequence: TGCGCCAGCAGCCGAACAGCAAACTCTGGAAACACCATATATTTT.

In regard to this clone: One end of the junction does not line up with germline, which may come from a read error. The V gene is TRBV7-7, the J gene TRBJ2-2; D is perhaps TRBD1 (5 bases). The germline V gene encodes CDR1 SSHAT and CDR2 FNYEAQ (reference sequence). The CDR3 length is 16 residues. CDR3 amino acids: CASSHRTGAIAGELFF. DNA of the CDR3: TGTGCTAGCAGTCACCGAACTGGGGCCATAGCCGGGGAGCTGTTTTTT. Drawing the rest from reference TRBV7-7 and TRBJ2-2, the complete variable domain is GAGVSQSPRYKVTKRGQDVTLRCDPISSHATLYWYQQALGQGPEFLTYFNYEAQPDKSGLPSDRFSAERPEGSISTLTIQRTEQRDSAMYRCASSHRTGAIAGELFFGEGSRLTVL.

The chain joins TRBV28 to TRBJ1-1; TRBD1 matches at 7 bases. Per the germline V gene, CDR1 is MDHEN and CDR2 is SYDVKM. V trimming: 7 bases; J trimming: 9 bases; junction bases outside the gene matches: 8. The CDR3 has 12 residues. The CDR3 loop is CASTQTGIKAFF. Written as DNA, the CDR3 is TGTGCCAGCACCCAGACAGGGATCAAAGCTTTCTTT.

The chain is built from TRBV7-8 and TRBJ2-3, with D possibly being TRBD2 (6 bases). V was clipped by 4 bases and J by 4 bases, with 24 bases between them. CDR3 length: 18 residues. Germline V gene sequence: CDR1 SGHVS, CDR2 FQNEAQ. The CDR3 here is CASSSYGGAASAPDTQYF. CDR3 DNA sequence: TGTGCCAGCAGCTCTTATGGCGGGGCAGCGAGCGCACCAGATACGCAGTATTTT.

V is TRBV27 and J is TRBJ2-1; 10 nucleotides agree with TRBD2. The CDR3 loop spans 15 amino acids. The ends lost 2 bases at V and 9 bases at J; junction bases unmatched: 7. Germline CDR1 MNHEY, CDR2 SMNVEV (reference sequence). DNA for the CDR3: TGTGCCAGCAGTTTAGAGCGGGGGGGCACCGGTGAGCAGTTCTTC. Protein sequence: CASSLERGGTGEQFF.

This clone appeared a single time. The chain employs TRBV3-1 (or the pseudogene TRBV3-2) and TRBJ1-1, with 8 bases fitting TRBD1. The germline V gene encodes CDR1 LGHDT and CDR2 YNNKEL (reference sequence). The CDR3 totals 15 residues. After removal of 4 bases from V and 6 bases from J, the junction contained 10 bases not matched to a gene. Here the CDR3 DNA reads TGTGCCAGCAGCCCAGGAACAGGGGGGACGGCTGAAGCTTTCTTT. Translation gives CASSPGTGGTAEAFF.

The V and J genes are TRBV3-1 (or the pseudogene TRBV3-2) and TRBJ1-1; the D gene is possibly TRBD1 (6 bases). The length of the CDR3 is 12 residues. The germline V gene has CDR1 LGHDT and CDR2 YNNKEL (reference sequence). Trimming cost V 11 bases and J 5 bases, with 15 bases left between them. CDR3 residues: CASRGMETEAFF. For the CDR3, the DNA is TGTGCCTCGAGGGGGATGGAGACTGAAGCTTTCTTT.